The clone carrying this T cell receptor beta chain has ten or more counts. The antigen remains undetermined. A universal primer site and UMIs were added as TCR cDNA was made by 5'RACE template switching. MiXCR, applied by TCRdb to the 5' RACE reads, yields one record per CDR3 protein. The sample lists 250,000 or so distinct CDR3 sequences; 3.6% were seen once. The sample comes from a study of T cells after yellow fever vaccination. General study points: Most clones from primary vaccination resurfaced after the booster (around 97% CD4, 88% CD8). A weaker secondary response peaked on day 5, the primary on day 15.

Trimming left V 6 bases short and J 2 bases short, with 3 bases between. The CDR3 is 10 residues long. Per the germline V gene, CDR1 is DFQATT and CDR2 is SNEGSKA (reference sequence). The chain uses TRBV20-1 and TRBJ2-3; D gene ambiguous. This TCR came from a man aged 18 to 29 who received the YFV17D yellow fever vaccine. The input for sequencing was PBMCs, taken 15 days after the yellow fever booster vaccination. CDR3 nucleotide sequence: TGCAGTGCCACCACAGATACGCAGTATTTT. The encoded protein is CSATTDTQYF.